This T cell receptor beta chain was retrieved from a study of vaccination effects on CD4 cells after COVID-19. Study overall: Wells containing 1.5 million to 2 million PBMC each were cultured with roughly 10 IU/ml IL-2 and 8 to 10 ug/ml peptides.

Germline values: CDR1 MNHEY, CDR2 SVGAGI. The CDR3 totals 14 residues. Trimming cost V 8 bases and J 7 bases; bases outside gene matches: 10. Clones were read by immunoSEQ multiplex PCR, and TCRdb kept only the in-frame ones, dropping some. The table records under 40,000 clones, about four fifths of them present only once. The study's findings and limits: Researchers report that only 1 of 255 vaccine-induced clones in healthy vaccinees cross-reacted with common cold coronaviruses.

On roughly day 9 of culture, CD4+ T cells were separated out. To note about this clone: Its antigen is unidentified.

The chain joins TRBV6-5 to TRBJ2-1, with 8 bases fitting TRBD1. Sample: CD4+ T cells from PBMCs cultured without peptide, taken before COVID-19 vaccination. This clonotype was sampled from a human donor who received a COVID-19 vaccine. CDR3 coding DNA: TGTGCCAGCGTAGCAAGGACAGGGTTGAATGAGCAGTTCTTC. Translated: CASVARTGLNEQFF.